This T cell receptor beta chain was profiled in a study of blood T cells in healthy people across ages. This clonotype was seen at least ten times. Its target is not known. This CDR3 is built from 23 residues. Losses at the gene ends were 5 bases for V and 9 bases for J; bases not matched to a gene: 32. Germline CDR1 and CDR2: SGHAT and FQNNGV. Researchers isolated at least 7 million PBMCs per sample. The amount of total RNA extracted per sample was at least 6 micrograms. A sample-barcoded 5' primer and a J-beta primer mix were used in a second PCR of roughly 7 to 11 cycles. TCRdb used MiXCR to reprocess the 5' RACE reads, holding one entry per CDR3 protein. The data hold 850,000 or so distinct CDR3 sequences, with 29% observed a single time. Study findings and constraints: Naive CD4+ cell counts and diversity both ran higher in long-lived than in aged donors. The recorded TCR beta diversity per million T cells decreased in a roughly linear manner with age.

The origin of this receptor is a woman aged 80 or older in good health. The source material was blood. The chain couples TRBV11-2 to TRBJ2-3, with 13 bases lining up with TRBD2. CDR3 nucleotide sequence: TGTGCCAGCAGCCTCTCCCCGGGACTAGCGGGGTACCAGGGGACATCCGTATCTGGAACGCAGTATTTT. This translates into CASSLSPGLAGYQGTSVSGTQYF.